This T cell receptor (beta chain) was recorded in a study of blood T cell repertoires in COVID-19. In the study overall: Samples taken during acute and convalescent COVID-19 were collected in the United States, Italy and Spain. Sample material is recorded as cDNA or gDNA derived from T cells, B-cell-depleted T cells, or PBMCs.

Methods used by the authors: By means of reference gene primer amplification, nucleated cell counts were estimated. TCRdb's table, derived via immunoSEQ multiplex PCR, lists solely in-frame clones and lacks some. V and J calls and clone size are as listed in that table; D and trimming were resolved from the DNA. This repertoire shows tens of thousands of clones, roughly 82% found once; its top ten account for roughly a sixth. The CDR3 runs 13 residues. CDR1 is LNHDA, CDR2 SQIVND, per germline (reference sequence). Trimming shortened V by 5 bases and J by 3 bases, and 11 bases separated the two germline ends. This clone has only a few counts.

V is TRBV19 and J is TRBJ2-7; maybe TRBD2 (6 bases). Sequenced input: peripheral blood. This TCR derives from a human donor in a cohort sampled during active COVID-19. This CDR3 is CASSSGGSYEQYF. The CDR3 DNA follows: TGTGCCAGTAGTTCTGGGGGGAGCTACGAGCAGTACTTC.